Listed below are T cell receptor beta chains from one sample, sequenced in a study of regulatory T cells in long-lasting Graves disease. In TCRdb, the multiplex PCR reads were re-called with MiXCR into one record per CDR3 protein. The sample consists of some 500,000 distinct CDR3 sequences, roughly 16% of them appearing once. These data are also associated with another study on T cells in Graves' hyperthyroidism and ophthalmopathy.

Sequencing was performed on peripheral blood mononuclear cells (PBMCs), taken at new diagnosis, from a patient treated with antithyroid drugs. The receptors were gathered from a woman between 40 and 65 years old with Graves disease. Both conserved end residues are part of each CDR3. The D gene is left open where the match is weak. The size entry is marked missing in some rows and otherwise reads once, few, many or a size class.

J	V	D	size	CDR3	DNA
TRBJ2-4	TRBV12-5	TRBD2	-	CASGQAGGPKNIQYF	TGTGCTAGTGGTCAAGCGGGGGGGCCAAAAAACATTCAGTACTTC
TRBJ2-3	TRBV2	-	many	CASSTGSTDTQYF	TGTGCCAGCAGTACCGGGAGCACAGATACGCAGTATTTT
TRBJ2-7	TRBV6-1	TRBD2	few	CAIQRLAGEYEQYF	TGTGCCATCCAAAGACTAGCGGGGGAATACGAGCAGTACTTC
TRBJ2-7	TRBV11-2	-	many	CASSLEYRANNYYEQYF	TGTGCCAGCAGCTTAGAGTACAGGGCCAACAACTACTACGAGCAGTACTTC
TRBJ1-4	TRBV2	TRBD1	many	CASSLSTGVNEKLFF	TGTGCCAGCAGTCTGAGTACAGGGGTCAATGAAAAACTGTTTTTT
TRBJ2-7	TRBV20-1	TRBD1	-	CSAKSPRDRVYEQYF	TGCAGTGCTAAATCCCCCCGGGACAGAGTCTACGAGCAGTACTTC
TRBJ1-5	TRBV7-2	-	-	CASSFVGASNQPQHF	TGTGCCAGCAGCTTTGTGGGGGCGAGCAATCAGCCCCAGCATTTT
TRBJ1-2	TRBV5-1	-	many	CASSLGLENYGYTF	TGCGCCAGCAGCTTGGGACTGGAGAACTATGGCTACACCTTC
TRBJ1-2	TRBV14	TRBD1	few	CASSQEGGLGYTF	TGTGCCAGCAGCCAAGAAGGGGGCCTTGGCTACACCTTC
TRBJ2-2	TRBV6-2/TRBV6-3	TRBD1	-	CASRVLGQTNTGELFF	TGTGCCAGCAGGGTTCTGGGACAGACGAACACCGGGGAGCTGTTTTTT
TRBJ1-2	TRBV5-5	TRBD1	many	CASSLVGGGGYTF	TGTGCCAGCAGCTTGGTAGGGGGCGGTGGCTACACCTTC
TRBJ1-1	TRBV30	-	few	CAWSVGGFPEAFF	TGTGCCTGGAGTGTAGGGGGGTTCCCTGAAGCTTTCTTT
TRBJ1-2	TRBV2	-	many	CASSEFSYGYTF	TGTGCCAGCAGTGAATTCAGCTATGGCTACACCTTC
TRBJ2-1	TRBV10-3	TRBD2	many	CAISAATSGGYNEQFF	TGTGCCATCAGTGCAGCGACTAGCGGGGGGTACAATGAGCAGTTCTTC
TRBJ1-2	TRBV15	TRBD1	-	CATSRVTGGGFGGYTF	TGTGCCACCAGCAGGGTGACAGGGGGCGGCTTTGGTGGCTACACCTTC
TRBJ2-6	TRBV30	-	-	CAWSVRQGIAGANVLTF	TGTGCCTGGAGTGTGCGGCAGGGAATAGCTGGGGCCAACGTCCTGACTTTC
TRBJ1-1	TRBV2	-	many	CASSQYRLNTGAFF	TGTGCCAGCAGCCAGTACCGCCTGAACACTGGAGCTTTCTTT
TRBJ1-2	TRBV5-5	TRBD1	many	CASRYDRGLKNGYTF	TGTGCCAGCAGATACGACAGGGGCTTGAAAAATGGCTACACCTTC
TRBJ1-1	TRBV28	-	many	CASSIAFVNTEAFF	TGTGCCAGCAGCATCGCGTTTGTGAACACTGAAGCTTTCTTT
TRBJ2-7	TRBV2	-	many	CASSTLGLTYEQYF	TGTGCCAGCAGTACCCTCGGCCTGACCTACGAGCAGTACTTC
TRBJ1-4	TRBV25-1	TRBD1	-	CASSDTYWTGNEKLFF	TGTGCCAGCAGTGATACGTACTGGACAGGGAATGAAAAACTGTTTTTT
TRBJ2-2	TRBV5-1	-	-	CASSGTGLGTGELSF	TGCGCCAGCAGCGGAACAGGGTTGGGCACCGGGGAGCTGTCTTTT
TRBJ2-1	TRBV3-1	-	few	CASTRTPHNEQFF	TGTGCCAGCACCCGGACACCTCACAATGAGCAGTTCTTC
TRBJ1-2	TRBV11-3	-	many	CASSLDRYSTNYGYTF	TGTGCCAGCAGCTTAGATCGTTACAGCACTAACTATGGCTACACCTTC
TRBJ1-5	TRBV12-3/TRBV12-4	TRBD1	-	CASTPGGPDQPQHF	TGTGCCAGCACGCCAGGGGGCCCAGATCAGCCCCAGCATTTT
TRBJ2-5	TRBV2	-	few	CASSEGGQGVTQYF	TGTGCCAGCAGTGAGGGTGGGCAAGGGGTGACCCAGTACTTC
TRBJ1-1	TRBV2	TRBD1	-	CASSEGFAGGASNYNTEAFF	TGTGCCAGCAGTGAGGGTTTCGCAGGGGGCGCATCAAACTATAACACTGAAGCTTTCTTT
TRBJ2-2	TRBV3-1	-	few	CASSPGVAGGELFF	TGTGCCAGCAGCCCCGGGGTAGCTGGCGGGGAGCTGTTTTTT
TRBJ2-2	TRBV2	TRBD1	many	CASKRTGETGELFF	TGTGCCAGCAAAAGGACAGGCGAAACCGGGGAGCTGTTTTTT
TRBJ1-2	TRBV12-3/TRBV12-4	-	-	CASSPNPQNYGYTF	TGTGCCAGCAGCCCAAATCCCCAGAACTATGGCTACACCTTC
TRBJ2-1	TRBV3-1	-	-	CASSQDGRTAIYNEQFF	TGTGCCAGCAGCCAAGATGGCCGAACAGCGATTTACAATGAGCAGTTCTTC
TRBJ1-2	TRBV28	-	many	CASSPSGSGIYGYTF	TGTGCCAGCAGCCCCTCGGGTAGTGGGATCTATGGCTACACCTTC
TRBJ2-1	TRBV29-1	-	many	CSVVGVEQFF	TGCAGCGTTGTGGGGGTTGAGCAGTTCTTC
TRBJ2-3	TRBV5-1	-	many	CASSLEGIGTDTQYF	TGCGCCAGCAGCCTGGAAGGCATCGGGACAGATACGCAGTATTTT
TRBJ2-5	TRBV5-1	TRBD1	many	CASSSLPGQQETQYF	TGCGCCAGCAGCTCCCTCCCGGGACAGCAAGAGACCCAGTACTTC
TRBJ1-2	TRBV2	TRBD1	many	CATQPGQGNYGYTF	TGTGCCACCCAGCCGGGACAGGGGAACTATGGCTACACCTTC
TRBJ1-3	TRBV5-1	TRBD1	many	CASSLDTNRGNTIYF	TGCGCCAGCAGCTTGGACACGAACAGGGGGAACACCATATATTTT
TRBJ2-6	TRBV20-1	-	few	CSARMETQPSGANVLTF	TGCAGTGCTAGGATGGAGACCCAGCCCTCTGGGGCCAACGTCCTGACTTTC
TRBJ2-5	TRBV12-3/TRBV12-4	TRBD1	many	CASSSDREQETQYF	TGTGCCAGCAGCTCCGACAGGGAACAAGAGACCCAGTACTTC
TRBJ1-1	TRBV19	-	-	CASSIAGTINTEAFF	TGTGCCAGTAGTATAGCGGGGACAATTAACACTGAAGCTTTCTTT
TRBJ2-3	TRBV20-1	-	few	CSASPGSGDGTDTQYF	TGCAGTGCTAGCCCCGGCTCGGGTGATGGGACGGATACGCAGTATTTT
TRBJ2-7	TRBV13	-	many	CASSPHGKPYEQYF	TGTGCCAGCAGCCCACATGGTAAGCCCTACGAGCAGTACTTC
TRBJ1-6	TRBV11-2	-	many	CASSLEPFRGKGSPLHF	TGTGCCAGCAGCTTAGAACCCTTCCGGGGAAAGGGTTCACCCCTCCACTTT
TRBJ2-1	TRBV2	-	many	CASNGYNEQFF	TGTGCCAGCAACGGCTACAATGAGCAGTTCTTC
TRBJ2-3	TRBV29-1	TRBD2	-	CSVVGLATDTQYF	TGCAGCGTTGTGGGACTAGCGACAGATACGCAGTATTTT
TRBJ1-2	TRBV24-1	-	many	CATNQGSDYGYTF	TGTGCCACCAACCAGGGGTCTGACTATGGCTACACCTTC
TRBJ2-1	TRBV13	-	few	CASSSRLFINPEQFF	TGTGCCAGCAGCTCCCGACTCTTTATCAACCCTGAGCAGTTCTTC
TRBJ1-1	TRBV29-1	-	-	CSVPRSRDTEAFF	TGCAGCGTTCCCAGGTCCAGAGACACTGAAGCTTTCTTT